The TCR beta chain described here comes from a study of siplizumab effects on memory and regulatory T cells. Study observations and caveats: Naive T cells looked more diverse than memory cells, and they looked like major contributors to the alloresponse. Confirmatory evidence of suppressive function in proliferating siplizumab-culture Tregs was not obtained.

Note on this clone: Its antigen remains unidentified.

TCR templates, roughly 96,000 per sample, were assayed. Produced via immunoSEQ multiplex PCR; TCRdb's table is partial and in-frame only. The data contain tens of thousands of clones, around four fifths of them singletons. CDR1 and CDR2 from the germline V gene are MNHEY and SVGAGI. The V and J ends lost 3 bases and 6 bases respectively, with 12 bases between them. The CDR3 is 13 amino acids. The chain links TRBV6-5 to TRBJ2-7; D perhaps matches TRBD1 (6 bases). The TCR comes from a human donor in good health. Sequencing used memory CD4+ T cells sorted from blood. CDR3 in DNA: TGTGCCAGCAGTTATAAGATAGGGGGCGAGCAGTACTTC. Residues: CASSYKIGGEQYF.